A single TCR beta chain is shown here with its context. This sample stems from a study of T cell changes during pregnancy in multiple sclerosis. Sequencing was performed with immunoSEQ multiplex PCR; in TCRdb, only in-frame clones are kept and a portion is missing. The table lists about 70,000 clones, roughly 94% of them singletons. Germline V gene lookup returns CDR1 KGHSH and CDR2 LQKENI. With V trimmed by 2 bases and J by 4 bases, 8 bases remained unmatched. The CDR3 extends over 16 amino acids. The rearrangement links TRBV18 to TRBJ2-3, with 8 positions matching TRBD2. This clonotype was sampled from a female donor with multiple sclerosis, enrolled in a pregnancy study. The sample in question was peripheral blood, obtained in the third trimester of pregnancy. The CDR3 DNA reads as TGTGCCAGCTCACCATCATCGGGGGGGGTGGCAGATACGCAGTATTTT. Its protein is CASSPSSGGVADTQYF. Complete variable domain (other parts from reference TRBV18 and TRBJ2-3): NAGVMQNPRHLVRRRGQEARLRCSPMKGHSHVYWYRQLPEEGLKFMVYLQKENIIDESGMPKERFSAEFPKEGPSILRIQQVVRGDSAAYFCASSPSSGGVADTQYFGPGTRLTVL.